This TCR beta chain was obtained from a study of T cells in pancreatic ductal adenocarcinoma. Study outcomes and limitations: Comparisons of tumor and blood clonality may show falsely lower tumor diversity. No significant tumor-blood clonality difference; means were about 0.1 and 0.07. This surgical cohort overrepresents the minority presenting with early-stage disease. Compared with tumor, blood showed more total productive templates and 6.5 to 10-fold more clonotypes.

The trim removed 7 bases at V and 13 bases at J, leaving 16 bases unmatched. CDR3 length equals 14 residues. Germline CDR1 SGHVS, CDR2 FQNEAQ. Details on this clone: Its antigen is unknown.

Selected pancreatic ductal adenocarcinoma patients had undergone surgery without neoadjuvant therapy. Generated by immunoSEQ multiplex PCR, the TCRdb table keeps only in-frame clones and is missing some. The data contain 7,500 to 9,500 clones, nearly 90% of them singletons. The sequence came from a human donor with pancreatic ductal adenocarcinoma. Material: PBMCs. The chain couples TRBV7-8 to TRBJ1-1, with TRBD1 identical over 9 bases. For the CDR3, the DNA is TGTGCCAGCACCTCCGGAACAGGGGGCTACAATGGTTTCTTT. It codes for CASTSGTGGYNGFF.